This T cell receptor beta chain is from a study of response to subunit inactivated influenza vaccine. TCRdb re-derived calls from the RT-PCR reads in MiXCR, one entry per CDR3 protein. This sample has about 540,000 distinct CDR3 sequences; 20% to 25% occur once, and the top ten carry approximately 3%. Germline assignment: CDR1 LGHNA and CDR2 YNFKEQ. The V gene lost 4 bases and the J gene lost 5 bases, with 11 bases spanning the gap. This CDR3 spans 13 amino acids. These data also formed part of another study, on T cells expressing NK-cell markers. This second report adds: In generating TCR beta cDNA, 5'RACE template switching with UMIs was used. Cells sorted as CD3+CD56+NKG2C+, CD3+CD56+NKG2C- and CD3+CD56-NKG2C+ T cells supplied the TCR beta repertoires. Among the experiments, several used an anti-gamma-delta TCR antibody to restrict sorting to alpha-beta TCR T cells. These clonotypes additionally ranked first within the CD3+CD56-NKG2C+ fraction of a few donors.

This chain connects TRBV4-2 to TRBJ1-1, with D unresolved. The sample consisted of CD4+ T cells sorted from PBMCs, taken less than 13 days after vaccination. The sequence was obtained from a man aged 45-60 years who received an inactivated influenza vaccine. CDR3 DNA sequence: TGTGCCAGCAGCCGAGGCGAGGGAACTGAAGCTTTCTTT. Translated, it gives CASSRGEGTEAFF.